Following are 2 T cell receptor beta chains from one sample sequenced in a study of T cell repertoires in cytomegalovirus infection. These TCRs are of unknown antigen specificity. MiXCR, applied by TCRdb to the reads, yields one record per CDR3 protein. In the table there are about 310,000 distinct CDR3 sequences, roughly 25% of which are singletons. Sequenced material: cultured PBMCs, taken from culture after CMV antigen stimulation. These receptors were obtained from a human donor in good health (CMV status not recorded). Some clones in this sample may be carry-over from other donors' samples.

This sequence joins TRBV19 and TRBJ2-2; D may be TRBD2 (6 bases). This CDR3 is built from 15 residues. Germline V gives CDR1 LNHDA, CDR2 SQIVND (reference sequence). The V and J ends lost 6 bases and 1 base respectively, with 12 bases between them. The CDR3 DNA follows: TGTGCCAGTAGCCCTGGGGGGTGGAACACCGGGGAGCTGTTTTTT. It is translated as CASSPGGWNTGELFF.

The gene calls are TRBV5-1 and TRBJ1-1; the D gene is possibly TRBD1 (5 bases). Germline V gives CDR1 SGHRS, CDR2 YFSETQ. Trimming stripped 4 bases from V and 1 base from J, with 14 bases between. The CDR3 sequence is 15 residues long. Written as DNA, the CDR3 is TGCGCCAGCAGCCCGGCAGGGAGCGGGAACACTGAAGCTTTCTTT. It specifies CASSPAGSGNTEAFF. The variable domain in full, completed from reference TRBV5-1 and TRBJ1-1, reads KAGVTQTPRYLIKTRGQQVTLSCSPISGHRSVSWYQQTPGQGLQFLFEYFSETQRNKGNFPGRFSGRQFSNSRSEMNVSTLELGDSALYLCASSPAGSGNTEAFFGQGTRLTVV.